This T cell receptor (beta chain) was captured by sequencing in a study of cytomegalovirus exposure and HLA in healthy donors. For the study at large: Unique TCR beta sequences numbering about 100 million came from around 180 million T cells in an earlier analysis.

This CDR3 has 19 amino acids. Germline CDR1 reads SGHNT; CDR2 reads YENEEA. The J segment lost 0 bases and the V segment lost 1 base, leaving 6 bases of the junction unmatched. Each of the donors was a healthy bone marrow donor. Though probably carrying unrecorded immune exposures, donors were nominally healthy at sampling. PCR used 60 Vbeta primers and 13 Jbeta primers. Here immunoSEQ multiplex PCR was the method, and the copy in TCRdb shows in-frame clones only, minus some. This sample has under 200,000 clones; roughly 85% occur once, and the top ten carry around 0.69%. V is TRBV11-3 and J is TRBJ2-5, with 15 bases that match TRBD2. Sequences were obtained from PBMCs. The clonotype comes from a woman aged 40-49 years in good health and CMV-seronegative. The CDR3 here is CASSLVLGLAGGHQETQYF. CDR3 sequence (DNA): TGTGCCAGCAGCTTAGTATTGGGACTAGCGGGGGGCCACCAAGAGACCCAGTACTTC.